This TCR beta chain originates from a study of naive and memory T cell subsets. The SP2 primer and nested alpha and beta constant region primers amplified ligated cDNA in four rounds. TCRdb called the UMI-ligation and nested PCR reads again in MiXCR, with one record for every CDR3 protein. The table lists some 30,000 distinct CDR3 sequences, less than 8.5% of them singletons, with over 3% in the top ten. Only a few counts were recorded for this clonotype. After removal of 2 bases from V and 8 bases from J, the junction contained 7 bases not matched to a gene. The CDR3 contains 14 residues. The germline V gene encodes CDR1 SGHDT and CDR2 YYEEEE. Stated treatment: skin biopsy from PPD injection site in Mantoux-positive individual. The library had UMIs added by 3' ligation of an oligonucleotide to TCR cDNA.

This specimen was skin, taken from a tuberculin skin test site. This rearrangement joins TRBV5-6 to TRBJ2-1, with TRBD1 identical over 7 bases. The sequence was obtained from an adult in good health. The CDR3, as DNA: TGTGCCAGCAGCTTCAGACAGGGAATCGATGAGCAGTTCTTC. Amino acid sequence: CASSFRQGIDEQFF.